This TCR beta chain was observed in a study of blood T cell repertoires in COVID-19. The wider study: Acute and convalescent COVID-19 samples came from the United States, Italy and Spain. The cDNA or gDNA used as material had been derived from T cells, B-cell-depleted T cells, or PBMCs.

Germline-derived CDR1 and CDR2 are KGHDR and SFDVKD. V lost 4 bases, J lost 0 bases, and 7 bases stayed unmatched. This CDR3 is built from 17 residues. Study processing details: Quantification of nucleated cells was approximated via reference gene primer amplification. Only in-frame clones appear in the TCRdb table, and some are missing; sequencing was by immunoSEQ multiplex PCR. That table is the source of V, J and clone size, and D and trimming were worked out from the DNA. In the table there are around 180,000 clones, 86% of which are singletons. The material sequenced was peripheral blood. The chain couples TRBV24-1 to TRBJ2-1; 8 nucleotides line up with TRBD2. The TCR comes from a man in his 70s with active or convalescent COVID-19. The CDR3 protein is CATSDPSSGHSYNEQFF. The CDR3, as DNA: TGTGCCACCAGTGACCCCTCTAGCGGGCACTCCTACAATGAGCAGTTCTTC.